These 23 T cell receptor beta chains originate from one sample sequenced in a study of control samples from healthy donors and cancer patients. Clones were read by immunoSEQ multiplex PCR, and TCRdb kept only the in-frame ones, dropping some. The sample has about 170,000 clones; around 94% are singletons. Source material: blood. These TCRs come from a woman aged 18-35 years in good health.

The chain recombines TRBV5-6 with TRBJ2-7; TRBD1 matches 9 bases. The junction had 6 bases not matched to a gene; V was cut back by 1 base and J by 4 bases. The CDR3 consists of 15 residues. From germline, CDR1 is SGHDT and CDR2 YYEEEE. The CDR3 nucleotides read TGTGCCAGCAGCTTGATCGGGACAGGGACTTACGAGCAGTACTTC. This gives the protein CASSLIGTGTYEQYF.

V and J are TRBV3-1 (or the pseudogene TRBV3-2) and TRBJ2-2, with D uncertain. Trimming cost V 4 bases and J 5 bases, with 14 bases left between them. This CDR3 contains 15 residues. From germline, CDR1 is LGHDT and CDR2 YNNKEL (reference sequence). The CDR3: CASSPPILRTGELFF. The CDR3 DNA reads as TGTGCCAGCAGCCCGCCCATATTACGAACCGGGGAGCTGTTTTTT.

The rearrangement links TRBV5-1 to TRBJ2-3; no definite D call. The CDR3 loop spans 15 amino acids. V lost 0 bases and J 5 bases, leaving 13 bases between the germline ends. Per the germline V gene, CDR1 is SGHRS and CDR2 is YFSETQ. CDR3 DNA sequence: TGCGCCAGCAGCTTGGTCCCCGGGTCCCTAGATACGCAGTATTTT. It translates to CASSLVPGSLDTQYF.

This clone was counted a few times. The V and J genes are TRBV6-5 and TRBJ2-6, with D hard to call. Trimming took 2 bases from V and 0 from J, leaving 2 bases between them. The germline CDR1 and CDR2 sequences are MNHEY and SVGAGI. The CDR3 spans 14 residues. CDR3 residues: CASSYRSGANVLTF. The CDR3 region has the DNA TGTGCCAGCAGTTACCGCTCTGGGGCCAACGTCCTGACTTTC.

This clone has more than one count but fewer than ten. J is TRBJ2-7 and V is TRBV7-9; perhaps TRBD1 as D (6 bases). From germline, CDR1 is SEHNR and CDR2 FQNEAQ (reference sequence). With 8 bases removed from V and 3 bases from J, the gap between germline ends came to 14 bases. The length of the CDR3 is 13 residues. The CDR3 is CASRPGHLYEQYF. The CDR3 coding sequence is TGTGCCAGCCGACCGGGACACCTCTACGAGCAGTACTTC. Variable domain in full (rest from reference TRBV7-9 and TRBJ2-7): DTGVSQNPRHKITKRGQNVTFRCDPISEHNRLYWYRQTLGQGPEFLTYFQNEAQLEKSRLLSDRFSAERPKGSFSTLEIQRTEQGDSAMYLCASRPGHLYEQYFGPGTRLTVT.

This chain uses TRBV6-5 with TRBJ1-1; tentatively, D is TRBD1 (5 bases). This CDR3 has 14 residues. Trimming took 5 bases from V and 5 from J, leaving 15 bases between them. Germline V lookup: CDR1 MNHEY, CDR2 SVGAGI. CDR3 in amino acids: CASSRGGRETEAFF. The CDR3, as DNA: TGTGCCAGCAGTCGGGGGGGGAGAGAAACTGAAGCTTTCTTT.

The chain joins TRBV6-5 to TRBJ2-1; D may correspond to TRBD1 or TRBD2 (5 bases each). The CDR3 runs 15 residues. CDR1 MNHEY and CDR2 SVGAGI come from the germline V gene. V was cut by 0 bases and J by 3 bases, with 9 bases left in between. CDR3 bases: TGTGCCAGCAGTTACTCGGGGGAGAACTACAATGAGCAGTTCTTC. Translating it yields CASSYSGENYNEQFF.

V and J are TRBV5-1 and TRBJ1-1; D is uncertain. The V end was cut by 5 bases, the J end by 2 bases, with 13 bases between. Per the germline V gene, CDR1 is SGHRS and CDR2 is YFSETQ. CDR3 length: 14 residues. The CDR3 loop is CASRRAGLNTEAFF. The DNA for the CDR3 is TGCGCCAGCAGAAGGGCAGGACTAAACACTGAAGCTTTCTTT.

The chain combines TRBV6-5 with TRBJ2-1; D is ambiguous. The length of the CDR3 is 16 residues. Germline CDR1 MNHEY, CDR2 SVGAGI. V lost 0 bases and J 0 bases, leaving 9 bases between the germline ends. The CDR3 reads CASSYSGQSSYNEQFF. CDR3 DNA: TGTGCCAGCAGTTACTCCGGTCAGAGCTCCTACAATGAGCAGTTCTTC.

This clone was counted only a few times. This chain connects TRBV19 to TRBJ1-6; 10 bases fit TRBD1. Trimming at V came to 1 base and at J to 4 bases, leaving 7 bases not matched to a gene. Per germline, CDR1 LNHDA and CDR2 SQIVND (reference sequence). CDR3 size: 18 residues. The CDR3 sequence: CASSIVSTGGQYNSPLHF. CDR3 coding DNA: TGTGCCAGTAGTATAGTGTCGACAGGGGGCCAATATAATTCACCCCTCCACTTT.

CDR3 sequence: CATRPGRAGTDTQYF. DNA of the CDR3: TGTGCCACCAGACCCGGCAGGGCTGGCACAGATACGCAGTATTTT. The gene calls are TRBV15 and TRBJ2-3; D is possibly TRBD1 (5 bases). V shed 6 bases and J shed 1 base, with 14 bases lying between them. CDR1 and CDR2 (germline): LNHNV, YYDKDF (reference sequence). This CDR3 contains 15 residues.

This clone was detected once. The genes are TRBV28 and TRBJ2-6, with D uncertain. Trimming pared 2 bases from V and 2 bases from J, leaving 1 base between. Germline CDR1 and CDR2: MDHEN and SYDVKM. The length of the CDR3 is 13 residues. The DNA for the CDR3 is TGTGCCAGCAGTTTAACTGGGGCCAACGTCCTGACTTTC. Its protein product is CASSLTGANVLTF.

V usage is TRBV23-1 and J usage is TRBJ2-1; 11 nucleotides agree with TRBD2. TRBV23-1 carries the ORF label, with uncertain function. V lost 3 bases to trimming and J lost 7 bases; unmatched junction nucleotides: 8. This CDR3 has 16 residues. The CDR3 region has the DNA TGCGCCAGCAGTCACCCAACTAGCGGGAGTCATAATGAGCAGTTCTTC. It codes for CASSHPTSGSHNEQFF.

The chain joins TRBV21-1 to TRBJ2-1; the DNA was not compared with TRBD2, the D call given in the table. TRBV21-1 is assigned pseudogene status. CDR3 size: 16 residues. This CDR3 is CASSKTSGRFYNEQFF. The CDR3 region has the DNA TGTGCCAGCAGCAAAACTAGCGGGAGATTCTACAATGAGCAGTTCTTC.

V gene TRBV7-2 combines with J gene TRBJ2-1, with 11 bases that match TRBD2. Germline-derived CDR1 and CDR2 are SGHTA and FQGNSA. V lost 6 bases to trimming and J lost 4 bases; unmatched junction nucleotides: 11. This CDR3 comprises 17 residues. The CDR3 nucleotides are TGTGCCAGCAGTCGGCCCCTAGCGGGGGGCTTTTACAATGAGCAGTTCTTC. This sequence encodes CASSRPLAGGFYNEQFF.

This rearrangement joins TRBV28 to TRBJ1-1; D is ambiguous. Germline V gene data show CDR1 as MDHEN and CDR2 as SYDVKM. V was clipped by 3 bases and J by 6 bases, with 14 bases between them. This CDR3 has 14 amino acids. As DNA, the CDR3 is TGTGCCAGCAGTTTGGTCCGTGGGTGGGCTGAAGCTTTCTTT. Amino acids: CASSLVRGWAEAFF.

The chain couples TRBV2 to TRBJ1-2; TRBD1 is a possible D gene (6 bases). The CDR3 is 13 residues long. CDR1 is SNHLY, CDR2 FYNNEI, per germline. The ends were cut back, 3 bases at V and 3 bases at J, with 8 bases in the middle. The CDR3 DNA sequence: TGTGCCAGCAGTGACTCAGGGGACTATGGCTACACCTTC. Amino acid sequence: CASSDSGDYGYTF.

V is TRBV24-1 and J is TRBJ2-7; 7 positions match TRBD1. V dropped 3 bases and J dropped 3; count of bases not matched to a gene: 1. In germline, CDR1 is KGHDR, CDR2 SFDVKD. This CDR3 has 13 amino acids. The CDR3 sequence is CATSDGTDYEQYF. CDR3 nucleotides: TGTGCCACCAGTGATGGGACAGACTACGAGCAGTACTTC.

CDR3 protein: CASSLRPGWDGNTIYF. For the CDR3, the DNA is TGTGCCAGCAGCTTACGTCCAGGGTGGGATGGAAACACCATATATTTT. The V gene is TRBV5-6, the J gene TRBJ1-3; tentatively, D is TRBD1 (5 bases). Trimming shortened V by 2 bases and J by 3 bases, and 15 bases separated the two germline ends. Germline loops: CDR1 SGHDT, CDR2 YYEEEE. This CDR3 spans 16 amino acids. Variable domain in full (rest from reference TRBV5-6 and TRBJ1-3): DAGVTQSPTHLIKTRGQQVTLRCSPKSGHDTVSWYQQALGQGPQFIFQYYEEEERQRGNFPDRFSGHQFPNYSSELNVNALLLGDSALYLCASSLRPGWDGNTIYFGEGSWLTVV.

The chain combines TRBV2 with TRBJ2-1; D gene ambiguous. Germline loops: CDR1 SNHLY, CDR2 FYNNEI. There are 13 residues in the CDR3. The V end lost 1 base, the J end lost 8 bases, and 9 bases lay between the germline ends. CDR3 protein: CASSEGGVYEQFF. CDR3 nucleotide sequence: TGTGCCAGCAGTGAAGGAGGAGTTTATGAGCAGTTCTTC.

This clone was counted once. V usage is TRBV5-1 and J usage is TRBJ2-7; D may match TRBD1 or TRBD2 (5 bases each). This CDR3 comprises 16 residues. Germline CDR1 and CDR2: SGHRS and YFSETQ. The V end was cut by 4 bases, the J end by 2 bases, with 19 bases between. The CDR3 DNA follows: TGCGCCAGCAGCCTAATCGGGACGGACGTGGCCTACGAGCAGTACTTC. Translation: CASSLIGTDVAYEQYF.

This rearrangement joins TRBV3-1 (or the pseudogene TRBV3-2) to TRBJ1-6; 9 nucleotides match TRBD1. In germline, CDR1 is LGHDT, CDR2 YNNKEL (reference sequence). CDR3 length: 15 amino acids. Trimming took 6 bases from V and 5 from J; bases not matched to a gene: 5. CDR3 protein: CASSRGDRDNSPLHF. Here the CDR3 DNA reads TGTGCCAGCAGTAGGGGGGACAGGGATAATTCACCCCTCCACTTT.

The V and J genes are TRBV19 and TRBJ2-7, with D perhaps given as TRBD1 or TRBD2 (5 bases each). There are 14 residues in the CDR3. The ends were cut back, 10 bases at V and 6 bases at J, with 22 bases in the middle. The germline V gene has CDR1 LNHDA and CDR2 SQIVND (reference sequence). DNA of the CDR3: TGTGCCACCTCTCTCCGGGACGGGGCGATCGAGCAGTACTTC. The encoded protein is CATSLRDGAIEQYF.